The T cell receptor beta chain under discussion was sequenced for a study of blood T cell repertoires in COVID-19. The germline V gene encodes CDR1 SGHVS and CDR2 FQNEAQ. V was pared by 1 base and J by 0 bases, with 4 bases between. The CDR3 extends over 14 amino acids. Turning to this clone: Other DNA sequences from this sample encode an identical CDR3 as well.

Original methodology: Reference gene primer amplification gave nucleated cell count estimates. Sequencing was performed with immunoSEQ multiplex PCR; in TCRdb, only in-frame clones are kept and a portion is missing. That table furnishes V, J and clone size, whereas the DNA furnished D and trimming. Here the sample spans 400,000 or so clones, 90% being singletons. This chain links TRBV7-8 with TRBJ1-5, with unresolved D. The sequence was obtained from a man younger than 30 who had recovered from COVID-19. Sequencing was performed on PBMCs or T cells enriched from blood (not recorded which). The CDR3 coding sequence is TGTGCCAGCAGCTTAGGGGCTAGCAATCAGCCCCAGCATTTT. The encoded protein is CASSLGASNQPQHF.